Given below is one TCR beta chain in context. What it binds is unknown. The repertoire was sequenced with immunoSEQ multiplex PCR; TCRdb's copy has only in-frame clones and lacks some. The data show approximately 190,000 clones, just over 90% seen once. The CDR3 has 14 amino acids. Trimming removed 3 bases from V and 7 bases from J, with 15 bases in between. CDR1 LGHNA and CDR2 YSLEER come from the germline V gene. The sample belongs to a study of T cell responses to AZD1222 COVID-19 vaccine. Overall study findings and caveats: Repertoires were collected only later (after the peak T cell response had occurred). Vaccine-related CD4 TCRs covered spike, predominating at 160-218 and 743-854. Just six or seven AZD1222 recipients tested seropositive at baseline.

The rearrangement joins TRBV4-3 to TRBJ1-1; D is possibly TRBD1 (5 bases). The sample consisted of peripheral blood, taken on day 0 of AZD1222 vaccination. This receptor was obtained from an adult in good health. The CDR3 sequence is CASSHGQRGYEAFF. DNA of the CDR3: TGCGCCAGCAGCCACGGGCAGAGGGGCTATGAAGCTTTCTTT.